This T cell receptor (beta chain) emerged from a study of blood T cell repertoires in COVID-19. The wider study: COVID-19 samples, acute and convalescent, were from the United States, Italy and Spain. PBMCs, B-cell-depleted T cells, or T cells were the source of the cDNA or gDNA that made up the material.

This CDR3 has 15 amino acids. Trimming removed 5 bases from V and 7 bases from J, with 18 bases in between. Germline lookup yields CDR1 SGHTA and CDR2 FQGNSA. In the study's own analysis: Researchers report that nucleated cell counts were estimated from reference gene primer amplification. Data came from immunoSEQ multiplex PCR; TCRdb stores just in-frame clones and leaves some out. That table supplies the V and J calls and clone size; D and trimming were determined from the DNA. The data hold more than 15,000 clones, with around four fifths observed a single time. Sample: peripheral blood. This receptor was obtained from an elderly man with active COVID-19. The J gene is TRBJ2-1, the V gene TRBV7-2, with D perhaps TRBD2 (5 bases). In nucleotides, the CDR3 is TGTGCCAGCAGCCTATCTGGAGTGGGAGTGAATGAGCAGTTCTTC. Translated: CASSLSGVGVNEQFF.